The rows below give T cell receptor beta chains drawn from one sample of a study of blood T cell repertoires in COVID-19. Assay used: immunoSEQ multiplex PCR; TCRdb lists only in-frame clones, some missing. The table has over 150,000 clones, around 83% seen once; the top ten hold approximately 1.1%. Sequenced material: peripheral blood. The receptors here all came from a man aged 35 to 55 with acute or convalescent COVID-19. Each CDR3 is given with its conserved first and last residue. D genes are given only for firm matches. A row's size may be missing; if present it is once, few, many or a size class.

CDR3: CASSLEGTGYEQYF
DNA: TGCGCCAGCAGCTTGGAGGGGACAGGATACGAGCAGTACTTC
V: TRBV5-1
length: 14
D: TRBD1
size: -
J: TRBJ2-7

CDR3: CASSQDAYEQYF
DNA: TGTGCCAGCAGCCAAGACGCCTACGAGCAGTACTTC
V: TRBV3-1/TRBV3-2
length: 12
D: -
size: few
J: TRBJ2-7

CDR3: CASSQDPTGGTYNEQFF
DNA: TGCGCCAGCAGCCAAGATCCCACCGGGGGAACTTACAATGAGCAGTTCTTC
V: TRBV4-3
length: 17
D: -
size: once
J: TRBJ2-1

CDR3: CASSLALTSYNEQFF
DNA: TGTGCCAGCAGCTTAGCGCTTACCAGTTACAATGAGCAGTTCTTC
V: TRBV7-9
length: 15
D: -
size: -
J: TRBJ2-1

CDR3: CASSQELQGHGQYF
DNA: TGTGCCAGCAGCCAAGAACTTCAGGGGCATGGCCAGTACTTC
V: TRBV4-2
length: 14
D: -
size: -
J: TRBJ2-5

CDR3: CASSLDRGAGEQYF
DNA: TGTGCCAGCAGCTTAGATCGCGGAGCAGGGGAGCAGTACTTC
V: TRBV11-2
length: 14
D: -
size: -
J: TRBJ2-7

CDR3: CASSGGDGYTF
DNA: TGTGCCAGCAGTGGGGGCGATGGCTACACCTTC
V: TRBV7-6
length: 11
D: -
size: few
J: TRBJ1-2

CDR3: CASSEQGRSSNQPQHF
DNA: TGTGCCAGCAGCGAACAGGGTAGAAGTAGCAATCAGCCCCAGCATTTT
V: TRBV2
length: 16
D: -
size: -
J: TRBJ1-5

CDR3: CASSPPGQRTEAFF
DNA: TGTGCCAGCTCACCACCGGGACAGAGGACTGAAGCTTTCTTT
V: TRBV18
length: 14
D: TRBD1
size: -
J: TRBJ1-1

CDR3: CASSQGSTGSTEAFF
DNA: TGCGCCAGCAGCCAAGGGTCGACAGGGAGCACTGAAGCTTTCTTT
V: TRBV4-3
length: 15
D: TRBD1
size: -
J: TRBJ1-1

CDR3: CASSQRGGLSPQYF
DNA: TGTGCCAGCAGCCAACGGGGGGGCCTCTCCCCGCAGTATTTT
V: TRBV3-1/TRBV3-2
length: 14
D: TRBD2
size: -
J: TRBJ2-3

CDR3: CAWEQGAKGYTF
DNA: TGTGCCTGGGAACAGGGGGCGAAGGGCTACACCTTC
V: TRBV30
length: 12
D: TRBD1
size: -
J: TRBJ1-2

CDR3: CASSASPGQGRTGELFF
DNA: TGTGCCAGCAGTGCCTCCCCGGGACAGGGGAGGACCGGGGAGCTGTTTTTT
V: TRBV6-1
length: 17
D: TRBD1
size: -
J: TRBJ2-2

CDR3: CASSLIEGARIYNEQFF
DNA: TGTGCCAGCAGCTTGATTGAGGGGGCGCGAATCTACAATGAGCAGTTCTTC
V: TRBV5-8
length: 17
D: TRBD1
size: -
J: TRBJ2-1

CDR3: CASTLGDTEAFF
DNA: TGTGCCAGCACCTTAGGGGACACTGAAGCTTTCTTT
V: TRBV2
length: 12
D: -
size: -
J: TRBJ1-1

CDR3: CASSFRQGYTDTQYF
DNA: TGTGCCAGCAGCTTTCGGCAGGGGTACACAGATACGCAGTATTTT
V: TRBV7-2
length: 15
D: -
size: -
J: TRBJ2-3

CDR3: CASSLRGAEAFF
DNA: TGTGCCAGCAGCTTGCGGGGGGCTGAAGCTTTCTTT
V: TRBV5-6
length: 12
D: -
size: -
J: TRBJ1-1

CDR3: CASLARTAYGYTF
DNA: TGTGCCAGTCTCGCCAGGACAGCCTATGGCTACACCTTC
V: TRBV7-3
length: 13
D: -
size: -
J: TRBJ1-2

CDR3: CASSRGGGYTEAFF
DNA: TGTGCCAGCAGTCGAGGAGGCGGGTACACTGAAGCTTTCTTT
V: TRBV11-2
length: 14
D: -
size: -
J: TRBJ1-1

CDR3: CASSLGVRIGYTF
DNA: TGTGCCAGCAGCCTTGGAGTTAGGATCGGCTACACCTTC
V: TRBV12-3/TRBV12-4
length: 13
D: -
size: -
J: TRBJ1-2

CDR3: CASSFSYNSPLHF
DNA: TGTGCCAGCAGTTTTAGCTATAATTCACCCCTCCACTTT
V: TRBV27
length: 13
D: -
size: -
J: TRBJ1-6

CDR3: CASSEGGGSYNEQFF
DNA: TGTGCCAGCAGCGAGGGGGGGGGCTCCTACAATGAGCAGTTCTTC
V: TRBV5-4
length: 15
D: -
size: -
J: TRBJ2-1

CDR3: CASTLKSETQYF
DNA: TGTGCCAGCACCCTAAAGAGTGAGACCCAGTACTTC
V: TRBV11-2
length: 12
D: -
size: -
J: TRBJ2-5

CDR3: CASSIDRSGQPQHF
DNA: TGTGCCAGCTCAATCGACAGGTCCGGACAGCCCCAGCATTTT
V: TRBV18
length: 14
D: -
size: -
J: TRBJ1-5

CDR3: CASSLRGPYGYTF
DNA: TGTGCCAGCAGCTTGCGGGGTCCCTATGGCTACACCTTC
V: TRBV5-4
length: 13
D: -
size: -
J: TRBJ1-2

CDR3: CAIRTGTSGGGNTGELFF
DNA: TGTGCCATCAGAACCGGGACTAGCGGGGGCGGGAACACCGGGGAGCTGTTTTTT
V: TRBV10-3
length: 18
D: TRBD2
size: -
J: TRBJ2-2

CDR3: CASSLGLTGWNTEAFF
DNA: TGCGCCAGCAGCTTGGGGCTGACGGGGTGGAACACTGAAGCTTTCTTT
V: TRBV5-1
length: 16
D: -
size: -
J: TRBJ1-1

CDR3: CASSSQSGSGANVLTF
DNA: TGTGCCAGCAGCTCACAATCGGGGTCTGGGGCCAACGTCCTGACTTTC
V: TRBV7-3
length: 16
D: -
size: -
J: TRBJ2-6

CDR3: CASSYGQGSLYEQYF
DNA: TGTGCCAGCAGTTACGGTCAGGGCTCCCTCTACGAGCAGTACTTC
V: TRBV6-6
length: 15
D: -
size: -
J: TRBJ2-7

CDR3: CASGLVLNAGNTIYF
DNA: TGTGCTAGTGGTTTGGTACTAAACGCTGGAAACACCATATATTTT
V: TRBV12-5
length: 15
D: -
size: -
J: TRBJ1-3

CDR3: CSVESRDRGGGYTF
DNA: TGCAGCGTTGAGAGTAGGGACCGCGGGGGTGGCTACACCTTC
V: TRBV29-1
length: 14
D: -
size: -
J: TRBJ1-2

CDR3: CASSPLTGPSQETQYF
DNA: TGCGCCAGCAGCCCTTTGACAGGGCCATCCCAAGAGACCCAGTACTTC
V: TRBV5-1
length: 16
D: TRBD1
size: -
J: TRBJ2-5

CDR3: CASSLESYGYTF
DNA: TGTGCCAGCAGCTTGGAGAGTTATGGCTACACCTTC
V: TRBV5-4
length: 12
D: -
size: -
J: TRBJ1-2